The 4 T cell receptor beta chains below were found in one sample sequenced in a study of CXCR3-negative and CXCR3-positive naive CD8 T cells (dated by TCRdb to about 2019). Overall study outcomes, separate from this receptor: Compared with CXCR3-negative naive cells, CXCR3-positive naive cells had TRB CDR3s with higher hydrophobicity (lower Kidera factor 4), lower energy, and higher strength and volume indices.

For sequencing, a NextSeq 550 was employed. The Human TCR Profiling Kit (MiLaboratory) was used to prepare UMI-labeled 5' RACE TRB cDNA libraries. TCRdb reprocessed the reads, and each CDR3 protein sequence is entered once, without DNA. This sample's clone table shows 130,000 to 150,000 distinct CDR3 sequences. 0.25% to 0.35% of the sample rests with the top ten. Their target antigens are unknown. Sequenced input: naive CXCR3+ CD8+ T cells from blood. The cell subset or site label, read with the paper, signifies: CD45RO-CCR7+CD27+CD95- naive CD8+ T cells expressing CXCR3 (TNR3+). Receptors originate from a human donor in good health. Some clones in this sample may be carry-over from other donors' samples.

V usage is TRBV15 and J usage is TRBJ2-1; TCRdb names TRBD1, which stays unverified in the absence of DNA. CDR1 and CDR2 from the germline V gene are LNHNV and YYDKDF (reference sequence). CDR3 size: 15 residues. CDR3 region: CATSRVRDRGFEQFF.

This sequence joins TRBV27 and TRBJ2-7. The germline gives CDR1 MNHEY, CDR2 SMNVEV (reference sequence). The CDR3 runs 13 residues. The CDR3 loop reads CASAYFGGDEQYF.

This chain's CDR3 is CASSYSTAGENTGELFF. The chain is built from TRBV6-5 and TRBJ2-2; TCRdb calls TRBD2, which cannot be checked without DNA. CDR3 length: 17 amino acids. Germline CDR1 is MNHEY and CDR2 is SVGAGI.

The chain combines TRBV4-1 with TRBJ2-5. Germline V CDR1 and CDR2: MGHRA, YSYEKL. The CDR3 totals 13 residues. The chain's CDR3 is CASSQGLQETQYF.